This T cell receptor beta chain was sequenced during a study of shared clonotypes between healthy human individuals. Study-level information: CD4 naive cells filled three plates per donor, CD4 memory three, CD8 naive two and CD8 memory one. Broader study findings: Genetic and exposure-history diversity was limited by the small donor number.

It was across several immunoSEQ plates that each subset's genomic DNA was evenly split. Profiled with immunoSEQ multiplex PCR; TCRdb holds only in-frame clones, not every one. The table lists 700,000 or so clones, about two thirds of them singletons, with about 1.7% in the top ten. As for this clone: Its antigen is as yet unknown.

In the CD4+ fraction, cells were divided into CD45RA+ naive and CD45RA-negative memory subsets. Germline CDR1 is SGHRS and CDR2 is YFSETQ. The CDR3 length is 17 residues. Trimming at V came to 4 bases and at J to 7 bases, leaving 19 bases not matched to a gene. Material: memory CD4+ T cells sorted from blood. Subset defined: CD45RA-negative fraction. This sequence originates from a woman in her 30s in good health. The genes are TRBV5-1 and TRBJ2-7, with 8 bases fitting TRBD2. Written as DNA, the CDR3 is TGCGCCAGCAGCATAAACCAGCGGGAGCCCCTATCGCGGGAGCAGTACTTC. As protein: CASSINQREPLSREQYF. Full variable domain (remainder filled in from reference TRBV5-1 and TRBJ2-7): KAGVTQTPRYLIKTRGQQVTLSCSPISGHRSVSWYQQTPGQGLQFLFEYFSETQRNKGNFPGRFSGRQFSNSRSEMNVSTLELGDSALYLCASSINQREPLSREQYFGPGTRLTVT.